This T cell receptor beta chain was retrieved from a study of CD8 T cells in ankylosing spondylitis. Whole-study findings and limits: A TCR beta motif of about 8 highly homologous variants appeared characteristic of ankylosing spondylitis blood.

Germline CDR1 is SGHKS and CDR2 is YYEKEE (reference sequence). CDR3 size: 13 residues. V was trimmed by 3 bases and J by 2 bases, leaving 8 bases between them. TCRdb processed the 5' RACE reads anew with MiXCR; each CDR3 protein has one entry. The table records about 540,000 distinct CDR3 sequences, roughly 13% of them present only once. About this clonotype itself: Its antigen is unidentified.

Sequencing input: blood, either unsorted or a sorted T cell fraction (not recorded which). The source of this sequence is a male donor with ankylosing spondylitis. The chain is built from TRBV5-5 and TRBJ1-2; the D is unclear. The CDR3 spells CASSWKENYGYTF. CDR3 nucleotides: TGTGCCAGCAGCTGGAAAGAGAACTATGGCTACACCTTC.